This T cell receptor (beta chain) is drawn from a study of Ad26.COV2.S vaccination and SARS-CoV-2 variants. A single count supports this clone. Its antigen is not identified. Germline lookup yields CDR1 SNHLY and CDR2 FYNNEI. This CDR3 is 16 amino acids long. Study-wide results and limits: Assessments of TCR breadth and depth may have underestimated the total T cell responses. Placebo recipients showed lower spike-specific TCR breadth than vaccinees. Vaccine recipients and placebo recipients showed similar non-spike TCR breadth. Post-vaccination breadth of spike-specific CD8+ and CD4+ T cell responses was reportedly substantial.

Using immunoSEQ multiplex PCR, the repertoire was profiled, and TCRdb retains in-frame clones only, with some absent. The data hold around 370,000 clones, with under 95% observed a single time. The material sequenced was peripheral blood, taken after recovery from COVID-19. The chain is built from TRBV2 and TRBJ2-1; 13 bases agree with TRBD2. The sequence was collected from a human donor who had recovered from COVID-19. The CDR3 spells CASDGTSGEQNNEQFF. The DNA of the CDR3 is TGTGCTTCGGATGGGACTAGCGGGGAACAGAACAATGAGCAGTTCTTC.